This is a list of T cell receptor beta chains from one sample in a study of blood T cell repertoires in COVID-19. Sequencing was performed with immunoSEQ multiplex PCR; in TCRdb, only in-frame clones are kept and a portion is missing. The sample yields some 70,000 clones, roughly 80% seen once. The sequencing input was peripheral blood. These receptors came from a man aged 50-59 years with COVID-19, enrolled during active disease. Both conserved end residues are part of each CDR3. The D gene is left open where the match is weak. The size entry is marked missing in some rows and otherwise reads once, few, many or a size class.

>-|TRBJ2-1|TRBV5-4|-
TGTGCCAGCAGCCCACGGACGGGGATCTACAATGAGCAGTTCTTC
CASSPRTGIYNEQFF
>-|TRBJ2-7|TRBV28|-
TGTGCCAGCAGTCGACCCGGGGGCTCCTACGAGCAGTACTTC
CASSRPGGSYEQYF
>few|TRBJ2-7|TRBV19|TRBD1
TGTGCCAGTAGTACTTCCGGGACAGGGGGTGTATACGAGCAGTACTTC
CASSTSGTGGVYEQYF
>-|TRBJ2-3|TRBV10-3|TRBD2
TGTGCCATCAGTTTAGCGGGAGAGGGGCCAGATACGCAGTATTTT
CAISLAGEGPDTQYF
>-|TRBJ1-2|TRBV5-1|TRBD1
TGCGCCAGCAGCGACGGGACAGGGGTTTACTACACCTTC
CASSDGTGVYYTF
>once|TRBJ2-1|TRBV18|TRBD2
TGTGCCAGCTCACCTAAAGCGGGAGGGCCGGGCAATGAGCAGTTCTTC
CASSPKAGGPGNEQFF
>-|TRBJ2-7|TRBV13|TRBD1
TGTGCCAGCAGCGACAGGGAGTATGAGCAGTACTTC
CASSDREYEQYF
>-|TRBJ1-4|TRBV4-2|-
TGTGCCAGCAGCCAAGATTTGATCCGGGAACTGTTTTTT
CASSQDLIRELFF
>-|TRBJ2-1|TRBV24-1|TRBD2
TGTGCCACCAGTGATCCAATAGCGGGAGGATCCAATGAGCAGTTCTTC
CATSDPIAGGSNEQFF
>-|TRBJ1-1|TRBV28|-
TGTGCCAGCAGCTCACAGGGACGGCAAGCTTTCTTT
CASSSQGRQAFF
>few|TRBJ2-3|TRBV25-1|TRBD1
TGTGCCAGCAGTGAAGGAGACAGGGACACAGATACGCAGTATTTT
CASSEGDRDTDTQYF
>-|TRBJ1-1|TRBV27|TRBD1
TGTGCCAGCAGTTTCGGACAGGGGGCCCGGGGGACTGAAGCTTTCTTT
CASSFGQGARGTEAFF
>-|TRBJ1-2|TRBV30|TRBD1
TGTGCCTGGAGCCACAGGGGGTCCTCGAGAGGGTATGGCTACACCTTC
CAWSHRGSSRGYGYTF
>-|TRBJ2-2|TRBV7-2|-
TGTGCCAGCAGCTTCGGTCGTTCCACCGGGGAGCTGTTTTTT
CASSFGRSTGELFF
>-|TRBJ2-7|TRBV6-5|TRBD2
TGTGCCAGCAGTTACTCCGCGGGGGGTTACGAGCAGTACTTC
CASSYSAGGYEQYF
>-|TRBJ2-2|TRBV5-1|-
TGCGCCAGCAGTTTTCAGGGCGGTAGCACCGGGGAGCTGTTTTTT
CASSFQGGSTGELFF
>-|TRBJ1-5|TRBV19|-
TGTGCCAGTAGTCCTCAGGGAAGTCAGCCCCAGCATTTT
CASSPQGSQPQHF
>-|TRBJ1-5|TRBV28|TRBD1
TGTGCCAGCAGGGGGACAGGGTTCAATCAGCCCCAGCATTTT
CASRGTGFNQPQHF
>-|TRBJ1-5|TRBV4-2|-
TGTGCCAGCAGCCAAGATCTACCGAGAAATCAGCCCCAGCATTTT
CASSQDLPRNQPQHF
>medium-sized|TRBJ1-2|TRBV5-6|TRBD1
TGTGCCAGCAGCGCCCCGGGACAGGGCCTAGCTAACTATGGCTACACCTTC
CASSAPGQGLANYGYTF
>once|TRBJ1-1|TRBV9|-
TGTGCCAGCAGCGTATCTCAGGGGAAGACTGAAGCTTTCTTT
CASSVSQGKTEAFF